This T cell receptor beta chain was sequenced during a study of pediatric ulcerative colitis. This was a survey-level run. The repertoire was sequenced with immunoSEQ multiplex PCR; TCRdb's copy has only in-frame clones and lacks some. The sample contains 44,000 or so clones, 78% of which appear only once. CDR3 length: 17 residues. V gave up 3 bases and J gave up 4 bases; unmatched junction bases: 12. Germline CDR1 reads SGHNT; CDR2 reads YYREEE (reference sequence). During colonoscopy, one to two rectal pinch biopsies were collected. The TCR originated in a girl under 18 with moderate ulcerative colitis. The sample comprised gut tissue. The chain links TRBV5-4 to TRBJ1-1, with TRBD1 matching over 10 bases. The DNA for the CDR3 is TGTGCCAGCAGCTCGGGGGACAGGGGCGTCGGGGGCACTGAAGCTTTCTTT. Translating gives CASSSGDRGVGGTEAFF.